Reported below is one T cell receptor (beta chain). The sample originates from a study of T cells in Graves' hyperthyroidism and ophthalmopathy. Germline CDR1 and CDR2: LNHNV and YYDKDF (reference sequence). V was cut by 5 bases and J by 3 bases, with 10 bases left in between. The CDR3 totals 13 residues. What was amplified from RNA transcripts were TCR beta CDR3 regions. In the first-round RT-PCR of the TCR CDR3, the HTBI primer set was used. TCRdb reprocessed the multiplex PCR reads with MiXCR, giving one entry per CDR3 protein. This table holds roughly 380,000 distinct CDR3 sequences, 15% to 20% found once.

This chain links TRBV15 with TRBJ1-1, with a possible D match to TRBD1 (6 bases). The TCR comes from a woman aged 18-30 years with Graves' hyperthyroidism. Sample: blood. CDR3 in DNA: TGTGCCACCAGCGGAAGGGGGTACACTGAAGCTTTCTTT. It translates to CATSGRGYTEAFF.